A single T cell receptor beta chain is shown here with its context. CDR1 is MNHEY, CDR2 SVGAGI, per germline. The V end was cut by 3 bases, the J end by 6 bases, with 14 bases between. The CDR3 has 15 residues. Original processing notes: Reference gene primer amplification gave estimated nucleated cell counts. Assay: immunoSEQ multiplex PCR; the TCRdb copy retains only in-frame clones and omits some. D and trimming come from the DNA, and the V and J calls and clone size come from that table. Altogether around 370,000 clones are present, approximately 89% being singletons, with the ten largest covering around 3.5%. The entry originates in a study of blood T cell repertoires in COVID-19. At the level of the study: Samples taken during acute and convalescent COVID-19 were collected in the United States, Italy and Spain. Nucleic acid was either cDNA or gDNA, and it came from T cells, B-cell-depleted T cells, or PBMCs.

The material sequenced was peripheral blood. The V call is TRBV6-5, the J call TRBJ2-2, with D possibly matching TRBD2 (5 bases). The TCR sequence derives from a woman aged 18-29 years who had recovered from COVID-19. The CDR3 DNA is TGTGCCAGCAGTTATCGGGGTTGGGTTGCCGGGGAGCTGTTTTTT. Its translation: CASSYRGWVAGELFF.